This record covers a single T cell receptor beta chain. Method: immunoSEQ multiplex PCR; TCRdb's copy keeps in-frame clones and lacks some. The profile shows roughly 40,000 clones, 75% to 95% of them singletons. V lost 5 bases and J lost 3; bases outside the gene matches: 1. The CDR3 loop spans 13 amino acids. Germline V gene lookup returns CDR1 WNHNN and CDR2 SYGVQD (reference sequence). These data originate in a study of T cell changes during pregnancy in multiple sclerosis. Sequenced material: CD4+ T cells from peripheral blood mononuclear cells, taken in the third trimester of pregnancy. The chain uses TRBV10-1 and TRBJ2-1; 7 bases fit TRBD1. This TCR was recovered from a female donor with multiple sclerosis, enrolled in a pregnancy study. This chain's CDR3 is CASSTGVYNEQFF. The CDR3 DNA sequence: TGCGCCAGCAGTACAGGGGTCTACAATGAGCAGTTCTTC.